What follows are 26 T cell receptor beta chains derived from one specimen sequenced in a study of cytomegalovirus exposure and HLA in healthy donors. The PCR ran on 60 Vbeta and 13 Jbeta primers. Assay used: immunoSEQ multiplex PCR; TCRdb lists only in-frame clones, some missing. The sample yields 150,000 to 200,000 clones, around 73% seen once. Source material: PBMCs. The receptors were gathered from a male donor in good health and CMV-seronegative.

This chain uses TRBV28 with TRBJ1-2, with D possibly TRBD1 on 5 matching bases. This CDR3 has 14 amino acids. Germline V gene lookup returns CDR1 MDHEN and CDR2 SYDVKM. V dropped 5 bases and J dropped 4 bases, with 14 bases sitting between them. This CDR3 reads CASSLYGTFYGYTF. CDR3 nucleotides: TGTGCCAGCAGTCTTTACGGGACTTTCTATGGCTACACCTTC.

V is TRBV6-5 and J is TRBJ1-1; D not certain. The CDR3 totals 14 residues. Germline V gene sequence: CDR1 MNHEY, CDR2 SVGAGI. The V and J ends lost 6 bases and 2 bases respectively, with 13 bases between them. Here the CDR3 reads CASRRRGGNTEAFF. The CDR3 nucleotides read TGTGCCAGCAGGCGACGGGGAGGCAACACTGAAGCTTTCTTT.

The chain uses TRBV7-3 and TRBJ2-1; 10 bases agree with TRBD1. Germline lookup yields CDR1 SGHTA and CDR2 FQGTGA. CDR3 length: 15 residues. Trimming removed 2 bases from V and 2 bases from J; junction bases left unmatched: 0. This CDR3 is CASSLDRGPYNEQFF. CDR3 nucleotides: TGTGCCAGCAGCTTAGACAGGGGGCCCTACAATGAGCAGTTCTTC. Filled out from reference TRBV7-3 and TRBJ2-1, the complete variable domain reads GAGVSQTPSNKVTEKGKYVELRCDPISGHTALYWYRQSLGQGPEFLIYFQGTGAADDSGLPNDRFFAVRPEGSVSTLKIQRTERGDSAVYLCASSLDRGPYNEQFFGPGTRLTVL.

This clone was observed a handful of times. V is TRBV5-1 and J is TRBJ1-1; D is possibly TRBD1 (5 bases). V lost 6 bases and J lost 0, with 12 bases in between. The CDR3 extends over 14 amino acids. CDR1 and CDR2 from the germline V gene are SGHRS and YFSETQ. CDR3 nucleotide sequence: TGCGCCAGCACCTCGGGACTCTTGAACACTGAAGCTTTCTTT. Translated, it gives CASTSGLLNTEAFF.

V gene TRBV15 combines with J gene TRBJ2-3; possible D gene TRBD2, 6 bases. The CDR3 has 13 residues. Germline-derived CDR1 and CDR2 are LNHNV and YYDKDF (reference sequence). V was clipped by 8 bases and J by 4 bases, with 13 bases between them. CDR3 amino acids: CATSGDHADTQYF. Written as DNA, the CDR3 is TGTGCCACCTCGGGAGACCACGCAGATACGCAGTATTTT.

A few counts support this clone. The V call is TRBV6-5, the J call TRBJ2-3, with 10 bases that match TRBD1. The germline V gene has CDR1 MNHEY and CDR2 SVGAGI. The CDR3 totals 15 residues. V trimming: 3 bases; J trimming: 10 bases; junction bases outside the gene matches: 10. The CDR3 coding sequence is TGTGCCAGCAGTTATTTGGGGACAGGGGAGTCCCCGCAGTATTTT. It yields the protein CASSYLGTGESPQYF.

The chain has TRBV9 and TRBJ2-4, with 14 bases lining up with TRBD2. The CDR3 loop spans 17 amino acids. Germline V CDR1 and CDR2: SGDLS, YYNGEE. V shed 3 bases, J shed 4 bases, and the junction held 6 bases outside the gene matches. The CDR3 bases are TGTGCCAGCAGCGCCGGGACTAGCGGGAGTAAGAAAAACATTCAGTACTTC. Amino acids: CASSAGTSGSKKNIQYF.

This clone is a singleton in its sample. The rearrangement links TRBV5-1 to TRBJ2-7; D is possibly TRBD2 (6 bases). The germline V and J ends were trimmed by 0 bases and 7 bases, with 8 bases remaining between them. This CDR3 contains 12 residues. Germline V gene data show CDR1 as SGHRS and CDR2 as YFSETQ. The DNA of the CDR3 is TGCGCCAGCAGCTTGGACGGGGGTGAGCAGTACTTC. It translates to CASSLDGGEQYF.

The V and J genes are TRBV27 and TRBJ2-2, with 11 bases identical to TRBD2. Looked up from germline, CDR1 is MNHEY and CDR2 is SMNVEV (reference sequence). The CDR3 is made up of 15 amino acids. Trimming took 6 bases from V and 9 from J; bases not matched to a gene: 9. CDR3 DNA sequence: TGTGCCAGCAGCCCCCGGACTAGCGGGCTCCGGGAGCTGTTTTTT. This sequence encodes CASSPRTSGLRELFF.

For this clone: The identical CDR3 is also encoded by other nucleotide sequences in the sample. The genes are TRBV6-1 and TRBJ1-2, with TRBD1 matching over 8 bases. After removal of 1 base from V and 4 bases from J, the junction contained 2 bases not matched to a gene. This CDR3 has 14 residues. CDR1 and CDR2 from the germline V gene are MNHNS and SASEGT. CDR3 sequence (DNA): TGTGCCAGCAGTGAAGGTCAGGGGGCCTATGGCTACACCTTC. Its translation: CASSEGQGAYGYTF.

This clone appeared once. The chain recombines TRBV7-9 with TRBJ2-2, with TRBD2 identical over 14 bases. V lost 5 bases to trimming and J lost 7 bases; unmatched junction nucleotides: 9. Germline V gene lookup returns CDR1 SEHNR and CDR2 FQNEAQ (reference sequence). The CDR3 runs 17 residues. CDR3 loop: CASSRRTSGGMIGELFF. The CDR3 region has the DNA TGTGCCAGCAGCCGGAGGACTAGCGGGGGGATGATCGGGGAGCTGTTTTTT.

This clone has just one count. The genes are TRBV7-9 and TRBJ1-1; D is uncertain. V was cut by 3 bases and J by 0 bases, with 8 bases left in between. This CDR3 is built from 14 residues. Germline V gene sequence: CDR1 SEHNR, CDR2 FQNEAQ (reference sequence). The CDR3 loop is CASSFREMNTEAFF. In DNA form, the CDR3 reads TGTGCCAGCAGCTTTCGGGAGATGAACACTGAAGCTTTCTTT.

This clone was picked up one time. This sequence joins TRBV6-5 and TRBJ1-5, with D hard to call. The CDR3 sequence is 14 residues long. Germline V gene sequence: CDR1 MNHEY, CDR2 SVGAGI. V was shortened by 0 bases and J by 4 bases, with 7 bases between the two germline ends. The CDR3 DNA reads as TGTGCCAGCAGTTACTCGGGAGGGAATCAGCCCCAGCATTTT. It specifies CASSYSGGNQPQHF.

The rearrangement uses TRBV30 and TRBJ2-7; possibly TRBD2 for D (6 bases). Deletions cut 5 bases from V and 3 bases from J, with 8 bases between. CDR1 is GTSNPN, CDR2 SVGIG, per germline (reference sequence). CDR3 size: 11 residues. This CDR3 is CAWGRDYEQYF. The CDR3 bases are TGTGCCTGGGGGCGGGACTACGAGCAGTACTTC.

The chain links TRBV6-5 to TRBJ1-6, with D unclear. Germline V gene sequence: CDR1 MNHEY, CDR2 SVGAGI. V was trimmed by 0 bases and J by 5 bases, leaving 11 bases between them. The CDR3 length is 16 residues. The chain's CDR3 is CASSYSPGVNNSPLHF. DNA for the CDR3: TGTGCCAGCAGTTACTCCCCCGGTGTTAATAATTCACCCCTCCACTTT.

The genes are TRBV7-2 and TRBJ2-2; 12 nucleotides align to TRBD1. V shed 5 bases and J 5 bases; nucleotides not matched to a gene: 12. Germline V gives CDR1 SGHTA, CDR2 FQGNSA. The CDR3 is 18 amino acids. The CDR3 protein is CASSPRGQGALGTGELFF. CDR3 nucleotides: TGTGCCAGCAGCCCAAGGGGACAGGGGGCGTTGGGGACCGGGGAGCTGTTTTTT.

CDR3 DNA sequence: TGTGCCAGCAGTTCCCCGGGACAGGGCGGCGAGCAGTACTTC. The encoded protein is CASSSPGQGGEQYF. V usage is TRBV6-5 and J usage is TRBJ2-7, with 9 bases lining up with TRBD1. The germline gives CDR1 MNHEY, CDR2 SVGAGI. V was pared by 4 bases and J by 6 bases, with 7 bases of the junction left unmatched. The CDR3 extends over 14 amino acids.

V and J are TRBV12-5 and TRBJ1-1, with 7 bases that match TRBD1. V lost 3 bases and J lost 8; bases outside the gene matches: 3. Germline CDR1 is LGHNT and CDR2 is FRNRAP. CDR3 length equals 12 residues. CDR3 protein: CASGFWDSEAFF. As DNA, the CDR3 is TGTGCTAGTGGTTTCTGGGACAGCGAAGCTTTCTTT.

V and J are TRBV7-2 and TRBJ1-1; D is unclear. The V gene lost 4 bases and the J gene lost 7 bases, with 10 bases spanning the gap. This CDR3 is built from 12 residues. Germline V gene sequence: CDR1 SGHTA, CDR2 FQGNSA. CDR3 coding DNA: TGTGCCAGCAGCTCAAAGCCCTTTGAAGCTTTCTTT. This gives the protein CASSSKPFEAFF.

CDR3 coding DNA: TGTGCCAGCAGCGTAGGGGCCAAAAACACTGAAGCTTTCTTT. It specifies CASSVGAKNTEAFF. V and J are TRBV9 and TRBJ1-1; D not resolved. With 0 bases removed from V and 2 bases from J, the gap between germline ends came to 8 bases. Germline V gives CDR1 SGDLS, CDR2 YYNGEE. CDR3 length: 14 residues.

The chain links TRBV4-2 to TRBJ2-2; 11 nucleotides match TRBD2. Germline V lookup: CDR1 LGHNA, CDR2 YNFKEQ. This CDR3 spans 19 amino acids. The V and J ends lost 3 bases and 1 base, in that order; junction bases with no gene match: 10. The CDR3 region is CASSHAQSGTSGNTGELFF. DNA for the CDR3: TGTGCCAGCAGCCACGCCCAATCTGGGACTAGCGGGAACACCGGGGAGCTGTTTTTT.

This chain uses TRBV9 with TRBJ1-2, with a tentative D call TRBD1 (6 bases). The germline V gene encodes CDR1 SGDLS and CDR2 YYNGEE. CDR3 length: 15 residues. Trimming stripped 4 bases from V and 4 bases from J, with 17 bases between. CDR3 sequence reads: CASSPGGASSYGYTF. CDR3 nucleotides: TGTGCCAGCAGCCCCGGGGGGGCCTCTAGCTATGGCTACACCTTC.

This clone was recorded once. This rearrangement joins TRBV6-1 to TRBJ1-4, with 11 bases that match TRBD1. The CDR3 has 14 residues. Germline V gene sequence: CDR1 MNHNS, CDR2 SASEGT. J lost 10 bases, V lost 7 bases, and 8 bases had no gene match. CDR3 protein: CASISGTGGGKLFF. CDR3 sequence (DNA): TGTGCCAGCATTTCCGGGACAGGGGGAGGAAAACTGTTTTTT.

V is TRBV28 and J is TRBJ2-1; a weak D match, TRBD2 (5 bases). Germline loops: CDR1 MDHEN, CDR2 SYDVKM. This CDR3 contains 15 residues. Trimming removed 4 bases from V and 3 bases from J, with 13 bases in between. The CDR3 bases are TGTGCCAGCAGTTCAGCGGACCTTGTCTACAATGAGCAGTTCTTC. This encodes CASSSADLVYNEQFF.

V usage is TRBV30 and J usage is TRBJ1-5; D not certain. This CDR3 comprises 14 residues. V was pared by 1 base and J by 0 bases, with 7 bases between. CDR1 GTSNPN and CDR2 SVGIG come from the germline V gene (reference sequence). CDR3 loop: CAWSELVSNQPQHF. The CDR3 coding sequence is TGTGCCTGGAGTGAACTGGTTAGCAATCAGCCCCAGCATTTT.

The CDR3 protein is CASSRQLGGEQYF. CDR3 bases: TGTGCCAGCAGCCGACAGTTAGGTGGCGAGCAGTACTTC. This chain uses TRBV6-5 with TRBJ2-7, with D tentatively TRBD1 (5 bases). This CDR3 region has 13 residues. CDR1 is MNHEY and CDR2 is SVGAGI in the germline V gene. V lost 6 bases, J lost 6 bases, and 15 bases lay in between.